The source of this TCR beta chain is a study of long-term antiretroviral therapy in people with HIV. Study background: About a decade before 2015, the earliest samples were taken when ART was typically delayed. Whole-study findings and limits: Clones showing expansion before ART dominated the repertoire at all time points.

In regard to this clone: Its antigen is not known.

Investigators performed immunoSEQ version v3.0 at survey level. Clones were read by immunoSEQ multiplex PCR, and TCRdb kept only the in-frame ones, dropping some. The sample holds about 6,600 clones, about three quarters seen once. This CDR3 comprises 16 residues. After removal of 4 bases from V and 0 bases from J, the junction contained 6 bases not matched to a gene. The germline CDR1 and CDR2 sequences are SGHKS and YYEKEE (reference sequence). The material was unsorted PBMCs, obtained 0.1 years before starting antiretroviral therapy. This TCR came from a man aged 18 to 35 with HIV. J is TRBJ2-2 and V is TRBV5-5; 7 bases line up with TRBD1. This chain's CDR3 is CASSTGQQPNTGELFF. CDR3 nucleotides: TGTGCCAGCAGCACGGGACAGCAGCCGAACACCGGGGAGCTGTTTTTT. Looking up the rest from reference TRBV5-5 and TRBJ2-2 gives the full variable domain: DAGVTQSPTHLIKTRGQQVTLRCSPISGHKSVSWYQQVLGQGPQFIFQYYEKEERGRGNFPDRFSARQFPNYSSELNVNALLLGDSALYLCASSTGQQPNTGELFFGEGSRLTVL.